These T cell receptor beta chains were read from a single sample in a study of beta chain features in type 1 diabetes. Profiled with immunoSEQ multiplex PCR; TCRdb holds only in-frame clones, not every one. The sample contains almost 250,000 clones, roughly 15% of which appear only once. The sample comprised naive CD4+ T cells from blood. These receptors all come from a woman aged 40 to 55 in good health. Each CDR3 is given with its conserved first and last residue. A D gene is named only where the DNA matches it firmly. Clone sizes are given selectively: once, few, many, or a class where the clone is expanded.

v_call	j_call	d_call	clone_size	cdr3_nt	cdr3_aa
TRBV6-5	TRBJ2-2	.	.	TGTGCCAGCAGTTACTCGGTAGCGCTCGGGGAGCTGTTTTTT	CASSYSVALGELFF
TRBV28	TRBJ1-2	TRBD1	few	TGTGCCAGCAGCCATTGGGACAGGGTACGATATGGCTACACCTTC	CASSHWDRVRYGYTF
TRBV5-1	TRBJ1-2	TRBD1	few	TGCGCCAGCAGCCGTACAGAATCAGGGGGAAATGGCTACACCTTC	CASSRTESGGNGYTF
TRBV7-9	TRBJ1-6	.	.	TGTGCCAGCAGCTTAGCTGACAGGTTTAATTCACCCCTCCACTTT	CASSLADRFNSPLHF
TRBV5-1	TRBJ2-1	TRBD2	few	TGCGCCAGCAGCTTGTTGGCTAGCGGGTATGAGCAGTTCTTC	CASSLLASGYEQFF
TRBV6-6	TRBJ2-7	.	.	TGTGCCAGCAGTCCCCAGATCGAGCAGTACTTC	CASSPQIEQYF
TRBV12-5	TRBJ1-5	TRBD1	.	TGTGCTAGTGGTCCCGAGGACAGGTTTTTCGAACCCCAGCATTTT	CASGPEDRFFEPQHF
TRBV5-1	TRBJ2-7	TRBD1	.	TGCGCCAGCAGCTTGTCGGGACAGGGGGAGCAGTACTTC	CASSLSGQGEQYF
TRBV7-2	TRBJ2-7	.	.	TGTGCCAGCACCAAGGACAACCCTCCTCGAAACGAGCAGTACTTC	CASTKDNPPRNEQYF
TRBV9	TRBJ2-2	.	.	TGTGCCAGCAGCACACTAGGGCGCCACGGGGAGCTGTTTTTT	CASSTLGRHGELFF
TRBV9	TRBJ1-2	.	few	TGTGCCAGCAGCGTAGCAACAGCTAACTATGGCTACACCTTC	CASSVATANYGYTF
TRBV2	TRBJ2-6	.	.	TGTGCCAGCAAGGGGTTTGGCTCTGGGGCCAACGTCCTGACTTTC	CASKGFGSGANVLTF
TRBV9	TRBJ1-5	.	.	TGTGCCAGCAGCGCCTCGGGAGGTCAGCAAAGGACCCAGCATTTT	CASSASGGQQRTQHF
TRBV5-1	TRBJ1-4	.	.	TGCGCCAGCAGCTTGTTCTACCCCGGTCGAGTGGATGAAAAACTGTTTTTT	CASSLFYPGRVDEKLFF
TRBV18	TRBJ2-7	TRBD1	.	TGTGCCAGCTCAGCATCCACGGACAGGGGGTACTACGAGCAGTACTTC	CASSASTDRGYYEQYF
TRBV19	TRBJ1-5	.	few	TGTGCCAGTAGGGGGAGGGGGAATCAGCCCCAGCATTTT	CASRGRGNQPQHF
TRBV19	TRBJ1-2	.	.	TGTGCCAGTAGTACCCACAGTACCCGCGGGGGCTACACCTTC	CASSTHSTRGGYTF
TRBV6-6	TRBJ2-6	.	few	TGTGCCAGCAGTACTCGGAGAACAGGGGCCAACGTCCTGACTTTC	CASSTRRTGANVLTF